This entry is about one TCR beta chain. The trim removed 4 bases at V and 8 bases at J, leaving 5 bases unmatched. CDR1 is SNHLY and CDR2 is FYNNEI in the germline V gene. The CDR3 sequence is 12 residues long. This entry comes from a study of blood T cell repertoires in COVID-19. Study as a whole: Nucleic acid was either cDNA or gDNA, and it came from T cells, B-cell-depleted T cells, or PBMCs.

Libraries were prepared by immunoSEQ multiplex PCR; TCRdb keeps only in-frame clonotypes and omits some of them. The data contain 250,000 to 350,000 clones, 88% of them singletons. Sequencing was done on a sample of peripheral blood. This clonotype was sampled from a woman aged 50 to 60 with active or convalescent COVID-19. V usage is TRBV2 and J usage is TRBJ2-7, with 7 bases matching TRBD2. The CDR3 coding sequence is TGTGCCAGCAGTGGTGGGGGGGAAAAGCAGTACTTC. Translated, it gives CASSGGGEKQYF.